These 17 T cell receptor beta chains came from one sample sequenced in a study of identical twins. TCRdb reprocessed the 5' RACE reads with MiXCR, giving one entry per CDR3 protein. The sample shows about 340,000 distinct CDR3 sequences, around an eighth of them seen only once. The data were also submitted as part of a second study, on yellow fever vaccine responses in identical twins.

Material: CD8+ T cells sorted from blood. These receptors were collected from a woman between 18 and 29 years old in good health.

The gene calls are TRBV20-1 and TRBJ2-1; no clear D gene. The CDR3 length is 11 residues. Germline V gene data show CDR1 as DFQATT and CDR2 as SNEGSKA (reference sequence). This chain's CDR3 is CNHFRCQVQFF. The CDR3 nucleotides are TGCAACCACTTCCGCTGTCAAGTCCAGTTCTTC.

This chain joins TRBV7-6 and TRBJ2-7; a weak D match, TRBD1 (6 bases). The CDR3 has 15 amino acids. The germline V gene encodes CDR1 SGHVS and CDR2 FNYEAQ. Trimming removed 5 bases at V and 0 bases at J, with 14 bases between. The CDR3 reads CASSDAGDISYEQYF. DNA for the CDR3: TGTGCCAGCAGCGACGCCGGGGACATCTCCTACGAGCAGTACTTC.

J is TRBJ2-3 and V is TRBV5-6; either TRBD1 or TRBD2 may supply D (5 bases each). The CDR3 runs to 13 residues. The germline gives CDR1 SGHDT, CDR2 YYEEEE. Deletions cut 4 bases from V and 0 bases from J, with 6 bases between. The CDR3 here is CASSGDSTDTQYF. CDR3 bases: TGTGCCAGCAGCGGGGACAGCACAGATACGCAGTATTTT.

This clonotype has only a few counts. The chain employs TRBV9 and TRBJ2-7; TRBD1 matches 9 bases. This CDR3 region has 15 residues. Germline V gene data show CDR1 as SGDLS and CDR2 as YYNGEE. V trimming: 4 bases; J trimming: 5 bases; junction bases outside the gene matches: 10. CDR3: CASSPGDREIDEQYF. CDR3 bases: TGTGCCAGCAGCCCCGGGGACAGGGAAATCGACGAGCAGTACTTC.

This clonotype was seen repeatedly, ten times or more. CDR3: CASSLDRDQETQYF. The DNA for the CDR3 is TGCGCCAGCAGCCTAGACAGGGATCAGGAGACCCAGTACTTC. This chain links TRBV4-1 with TRBJ2-5; TRBD1 aligns across 7 bases. CDR3 length: 14 residues. V trimming: 4 bases; J trimming: 5 bases; junction bases outside the gene matches: 7. The germline V gene has CDR1 MGHRA and CDR2 YSYEKL.

There are a few counts of this clonotype. The chain combines TRBV28 with TRBJ2-7; 8 bases match TRBD2. The CDR3 is made up of 15 amino acids. The V gene's germline CDR1 is MDHEN and CDR2 SYDVKM. Trimming removed 1 base from V and 5 bases from J; junction bases left unmatched: 7. CDR3 bases: TGTGCCAGCAGTTTATTGTCTAGCGGGCAGAACGAGCAGTACTTC. Its translation: CASSLLSSGQNEQYF.

V usage is TRBV20-1 and J usage is TRBJ2-5; D unresolved. Trimming shortened V by 1 base and J by 2 bases, and 8 bases separated the two germline ends. The CDR3 runs 13 residues. Looked up from germline, CDR1 is DFQATT and CDR2 is SNEGSKA (reference sequence). CDR3 bases: TGCAGTGCTAGAGCGCCTATTCAAGAGACCCAGTACTTC. Protein product: CSARAPIQETQYF.

V is TRBV28 and J is TRBJ2-7, with a weak D call TRBD2 (5 bases). V was cut by 1 base and J by 3 bases, with 19 bases left in between. This CDR3 spans 17 amino acids. Germline CDR1 is MDHEN and CDR2 is SYDVKM. The CDR3 here is CASSLFRMDSIVYEQYF. CDR3 sequence (DNA): TGTGCCAGCAGTTTATTTAGGATGGACTCAATCGTCTACGAGCAGTACTTC.

This chain uses TRBV5-6 with TRBJ1-2; TRBD1 agrees at 10 bases. The CDR3 is 14 amino acids. CDR1 and CDR2 (germline): SGHDT, YYEEEE. The V gene end was trimmed by 4 bases and the J gene end by 4 bases; junction bases not matched to a gene: 4. The CDR3 DNA reads as TGTGCCAGCAGCGAGGGACAGGGGCTCTATGGCTACACCTTC. Translating gives CASSEGQGLYGYTF.

This chain joins TRBV20-1 and TRBJ2-1, with 12 bases matching TRBD2. The length of the CDR3 is 16 residues. V was clipped by 6 bases and J by 9 bases; unmatched bases: 15. From germline, CDR1 is DFQATT and CDR2 SNEGSKA (reference sequence). The CDR3 DNA is TGCAGTGCCCGCTCGCTAGCGGGAGGGTTTGGGGGTGAGCAGTTCTTC. This gives the protein CSARSLAGGFGGEQFF.

This clonotype showed up just a few times. CDR3 sequence: CASSRVASFNEQFF. The CDR3 DNA follows: TGTGCCAGCAGCCGGGTGGCCAGCTTCAATGAGCAGTTCTTC. The chain has TRBV7-9 and TRBJ2-1, with D hard to call. The CDR3 is made up of 14 amino acids. Germline CDR1 and CDR2: SEHNR and FQNEAQ (reference sequence). V lost 5 bases and J 6 bases, leaving 14 bases between the germline ends.

The table lists this clonotype with a few counts. V usage is TRBV4-1 and J usage is TRBJ2-1; 7 nucleotides align to TRBD2. CDR3 length: 17 residues. The J segment lost 1 base and the V segment lost 2 bases, leaving 8 bases of the junction unmatched. Germline V CDR1 and CDR2: MGHRA, YSYEKL. The CDR3 is CASSQTPAGLSYNEQFF. The CDR3 region has the DNA TGCGCCAGCAGCCAAACCCCAGCGGGGTTGTCCTACAATGAGCAGTTCTTC.

The genes are TRBV9 and TRBJ2-1; no reliable D call. V dropped 3 bases and J dropped 8 bases, with 21 bases sitting between them. CDR1 is SGDLS and CDR2 is YYNGEE in the germline V gene. The CDR3 spans 16 residues. The CDR3 sequence: CASSEFGRVIDHEQFF. CDR3 nucleotides: TGTGCCAGCAGCGAGTTTGGTCGGGTGATCGACCATGAGCAGTTCTTC.

V is TRBV12-3 or TRBV12-4 and J is TRBJ1-6; D is undetermined. CDR3 length: 11 amino acids. V was pared by 1 base and J by 11 bases, with 3 bases between. CDR3 sequence: CASSLGTPLHF. The CDR3 nucleotides are TGTGCCAGCAGTTTAGGTACACCCCTCCACTTT.

This clonotype was picked up many times. The J gene is TRBJ2-2, the V gene TRBV3-1; D may be TRBD1 or TRBD2 (5 bases each). Trimming took 2 bases from V and 4 from J, leaving 14 bases between them. CDR3 size: 16 residues. Germline V lookup: CDR1 LGHDT, CDR2 YNNKEL (reference sequence). The CDR3 here is CASSQFGTGGTGELFF. The DNA of the CDR3 is TGTGCCAGCAGCCAATTCGGGACCGGAGGCACCGGGGAGCTGTTTTTT. The full variable domain, in which reference TRBV3-1 and TRBJ2-2 provide the parts outside the CDR3, is DTAVSQTPKYLVTQMGNDKSIKCEQNLGHDTMYWYKQDSKKFLKIMFSYNNKELIINETVPNRFSPKSPDKAHLNLHINSLELGDSAVYFCASSQFGTGGTGELFFGEGSRLTVL.

With respect to this clonotype: One end of the junction does not line up with germline, which may come from a read error. V and J are TRBV10-3 and TRBJ2-2, with 10 nucleotides matching TRBD2. The germline CDR1 and CDR2 sequences are ENHRY and SYGVKD. This CDR3 spans 18 amino acids. CDR3 protein: CVIGQEKYSGRYTGELFF. CDR3 DNA sequence: TGTGTCATCGGACAGGAGAAATATAGCGGGAGGTACACCGGGGAGCTGTTTTTT.

This clonotype was counted many times. V usage is TRBV4-1 and J usage is TRBJ1-4; D remains ambiguous. Trimming removed 0 bases from V and 8 bases from J, with 16 bases in between. This CDR3 has 16 amino acids. Germline values: CDR1 MGHRA, CDR2 YSYEKL. The CDR3 DNA reads as TGCGCCAGCAGCCAAGAGAGCTTTGGCACGCCGGAAAAACTGTTTTTT. This translates into CASSQESFGTPEKLFF.